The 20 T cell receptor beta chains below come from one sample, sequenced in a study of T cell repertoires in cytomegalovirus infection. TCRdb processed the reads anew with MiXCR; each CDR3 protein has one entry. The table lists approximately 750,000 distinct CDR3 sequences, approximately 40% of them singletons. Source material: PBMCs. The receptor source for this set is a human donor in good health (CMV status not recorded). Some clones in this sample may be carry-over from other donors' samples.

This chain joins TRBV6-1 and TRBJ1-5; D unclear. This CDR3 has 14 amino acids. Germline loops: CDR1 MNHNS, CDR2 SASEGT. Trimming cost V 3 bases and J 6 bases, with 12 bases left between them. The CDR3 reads CASSEEGGVQPQHF. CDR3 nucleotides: TGTGCCAGCAGTGAGGAAGGTGGTGTTCAGCCCCAGCATTTT.

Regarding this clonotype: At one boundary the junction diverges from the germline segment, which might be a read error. DNA for the CDR3: TGTGCCAGCAGTTACGCCAACAGGGCCACCGGTGAGCTGTTTTTT. Translating gives CASSYANRATGELFF. This sequence joins TRBV6-5 and TRBJ2-2; TRBD1 is a possible D gene (6 bases). Germline V gene sequence: CDR1 MNHEY, CDR2 SVGAGI. CDR3 length: 15 amino acids.

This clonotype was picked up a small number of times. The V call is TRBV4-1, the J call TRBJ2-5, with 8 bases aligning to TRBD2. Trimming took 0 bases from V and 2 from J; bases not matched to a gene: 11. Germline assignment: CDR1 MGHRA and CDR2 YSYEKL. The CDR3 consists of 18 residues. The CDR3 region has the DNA TGCGCCAGCAGCCAAGATAAGTCAACTAGCGGAGATCAAGAGACCCAGTACTTC. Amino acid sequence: CASSQDKSTSGDQETQYF.

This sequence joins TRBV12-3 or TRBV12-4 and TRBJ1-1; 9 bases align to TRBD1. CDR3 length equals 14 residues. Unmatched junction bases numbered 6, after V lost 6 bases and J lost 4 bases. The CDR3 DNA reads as TGTGCCAGCAGCCCGGGACAGGGCCTCACTGAAGCTTTCTTT. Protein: CASSPGQGLTEAFF.

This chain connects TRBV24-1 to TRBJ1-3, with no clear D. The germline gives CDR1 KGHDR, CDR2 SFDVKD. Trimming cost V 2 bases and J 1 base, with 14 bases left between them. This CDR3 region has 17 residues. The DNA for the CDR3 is TGTGCCACCAGTGATTCCGGGAACGACATGTCTGGAAACACCATATATTTT. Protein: CATSDSGNDMSGNTIYF.

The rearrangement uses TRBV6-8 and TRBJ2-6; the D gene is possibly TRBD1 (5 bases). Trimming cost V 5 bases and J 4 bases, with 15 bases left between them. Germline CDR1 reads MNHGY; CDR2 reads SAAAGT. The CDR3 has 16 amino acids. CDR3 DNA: TGTGCCAGCAGTCGCACTACAGGAGCCGGGGCCAACGTCCTGACTTTC. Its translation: CASSRTTGAGANVLTF.

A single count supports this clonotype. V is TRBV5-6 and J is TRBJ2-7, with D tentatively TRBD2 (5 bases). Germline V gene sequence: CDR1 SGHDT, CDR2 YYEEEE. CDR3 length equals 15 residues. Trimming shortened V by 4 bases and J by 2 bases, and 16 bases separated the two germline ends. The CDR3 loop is CASSPPVLGTYEQYF. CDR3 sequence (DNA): TGTGCCAGCAGCCCTCCCGTACTAGGAACCTACGAGCAGTACTTC.

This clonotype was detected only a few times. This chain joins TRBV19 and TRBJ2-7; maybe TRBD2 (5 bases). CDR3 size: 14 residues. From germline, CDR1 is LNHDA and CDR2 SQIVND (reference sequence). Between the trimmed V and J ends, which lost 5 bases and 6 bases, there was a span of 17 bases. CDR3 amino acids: CASSSRLDWGEQYF. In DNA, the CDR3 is TGTGCCAGTAGTTCAAGACTGGACTGGGGCGAGCAGTACTTC.

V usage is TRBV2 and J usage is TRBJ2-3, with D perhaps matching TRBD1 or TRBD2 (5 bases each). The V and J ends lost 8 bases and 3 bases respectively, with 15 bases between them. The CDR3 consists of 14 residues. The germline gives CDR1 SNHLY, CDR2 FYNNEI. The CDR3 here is CASRDQIGTDTQYF. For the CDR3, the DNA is TGTGCCAGCCGGGACCAGATCGGAACAGATACGCAGTATTTT.

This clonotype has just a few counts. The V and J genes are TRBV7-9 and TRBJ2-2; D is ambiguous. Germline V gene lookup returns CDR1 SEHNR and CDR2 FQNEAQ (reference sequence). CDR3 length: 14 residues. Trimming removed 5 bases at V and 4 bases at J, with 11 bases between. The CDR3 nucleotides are TGTGCCAGCAGCATAACGCGAGTCACCGGGGAGCTGTTTTTT. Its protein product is CASSITRVTGELFF.

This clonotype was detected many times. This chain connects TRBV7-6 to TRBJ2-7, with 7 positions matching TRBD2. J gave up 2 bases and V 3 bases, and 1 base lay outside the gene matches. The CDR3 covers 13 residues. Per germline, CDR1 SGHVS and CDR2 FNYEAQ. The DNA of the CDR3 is TGTGCCAGCAGCTTCGGGACTACCTACGAGCAGTACTTC. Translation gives CASSFGTTYEQYF. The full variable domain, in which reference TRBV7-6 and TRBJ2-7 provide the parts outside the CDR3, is GAGVSQSPRYKVTKRGQDVALRCDPISGHVSLYWYRQALGQGPEFLTYFNYEAQQDKSGLPNDRFSAERPEGSISTLTIQRTEQRDSAMYRCASSFGTTYEQYFGPGTRLTVT.

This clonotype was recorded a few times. The CDR3 sequence is CASSLGQGENQPQHF. The CDR3 bases are TGTGCCAGCAGTTTGGGACAGGGAGAAAATCAGCCCCAGCATTTT. This sequence joins TRBV27 and TRBJ1-5; TRBD1 matches 9 bases. CDR3 length equals 15 residues. Trimming cost V 3 bases and J 4 bases; bases outside gene matches: 4. Germline V gene sequence: CDR1 MNHEY, CDR2 SMNVEV (reference sequence).

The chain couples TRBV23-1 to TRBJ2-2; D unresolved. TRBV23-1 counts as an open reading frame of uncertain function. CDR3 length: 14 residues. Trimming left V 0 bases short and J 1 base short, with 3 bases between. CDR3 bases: TGCGCCAGCAGTCAATCACAGAACACCGGGGAGCTGTTTTTT. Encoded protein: CASSQSQNTGELFF.

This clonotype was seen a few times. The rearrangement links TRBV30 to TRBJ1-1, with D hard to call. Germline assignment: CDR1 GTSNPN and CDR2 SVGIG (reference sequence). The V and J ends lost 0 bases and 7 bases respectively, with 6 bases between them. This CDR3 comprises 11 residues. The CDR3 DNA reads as TGTGCCTGGAGTGTATCCATTGAAGCTTTCTTT. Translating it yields CAWSVSIEAFF. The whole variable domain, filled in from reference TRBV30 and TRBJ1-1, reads SQTIHQWPATLVQPVGSPLSLECTVEGTSNPNLYWYRQAAGRGLQLLFYSVGIGQISSEVPQNLSASRPQDRQFILSSKKLLLSDSGFYLCAWSVSIEAFFGQGTRLTVV.

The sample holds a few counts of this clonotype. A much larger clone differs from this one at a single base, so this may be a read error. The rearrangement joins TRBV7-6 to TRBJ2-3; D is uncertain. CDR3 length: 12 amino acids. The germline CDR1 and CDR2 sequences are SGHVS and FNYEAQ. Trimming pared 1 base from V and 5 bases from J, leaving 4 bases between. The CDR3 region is CASSLGEDTQYF. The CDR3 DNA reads TGTGCCAGCAGCTTAGGGGAAGATACGCAGTATTTT.

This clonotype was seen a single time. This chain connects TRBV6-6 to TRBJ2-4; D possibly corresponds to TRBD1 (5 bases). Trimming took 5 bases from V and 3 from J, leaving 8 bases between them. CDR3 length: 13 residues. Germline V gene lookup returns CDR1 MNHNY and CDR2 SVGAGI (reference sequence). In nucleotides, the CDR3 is TGTGCCAGCAGTCACGACAGCAAAAACATTCAGTACTTC. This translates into CASSHDSKNIQYF.

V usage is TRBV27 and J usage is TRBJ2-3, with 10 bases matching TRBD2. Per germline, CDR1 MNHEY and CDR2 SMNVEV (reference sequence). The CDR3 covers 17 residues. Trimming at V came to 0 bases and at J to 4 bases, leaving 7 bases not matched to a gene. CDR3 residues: CASSLSWLAGVSDTQYF. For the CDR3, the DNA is TGTGCCAGCAGTTTATCGTGGCTAGCGGGAGTGTCAGATACGCAGTATTTT.

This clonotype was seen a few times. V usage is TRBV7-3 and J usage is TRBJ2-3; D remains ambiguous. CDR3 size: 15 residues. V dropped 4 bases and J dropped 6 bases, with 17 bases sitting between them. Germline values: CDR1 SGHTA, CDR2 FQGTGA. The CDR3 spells CASSSTDNPADTQYF. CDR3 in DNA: TGTGCCAGCAGCTCCACGGATAATCCGGCGGATACGCAGTATTTT.

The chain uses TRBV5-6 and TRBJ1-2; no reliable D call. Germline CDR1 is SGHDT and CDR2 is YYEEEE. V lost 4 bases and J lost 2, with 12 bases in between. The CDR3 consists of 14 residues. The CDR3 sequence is CASSPSAGNYGYTF. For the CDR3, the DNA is TGTGCCAGCAGCCCCTCGGCTGGGAACTATGGCTACACCTTC.

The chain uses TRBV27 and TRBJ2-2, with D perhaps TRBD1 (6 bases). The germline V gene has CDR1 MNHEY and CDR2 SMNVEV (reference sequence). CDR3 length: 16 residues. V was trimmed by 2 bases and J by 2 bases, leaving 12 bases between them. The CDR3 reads CASSLNTGHNTGELFF. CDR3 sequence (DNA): TGTGCCAGCAGTTTAAACACGGGACATAACACCGGGGAGCTGTTTTTT.